Listed here is a single T cell receptor (beta chain). The data originate from a study of OX40 agonist ivuxolimab in advanced cancers. Overall study: Patients received the agonistic anti-OX40 (CD134) antibody ivuxolimab. Among those enrolled, mean age was roughly 62 years (range roughly 23 to 85) and 75% to 90% were male.

The V and J ends lost 4 bases and 7 bases respectively, with 11 bases between them. Germline assignment: CDR1 MDHEN and CDR2 SYDVKM. This CDR3 spans 13 amino acids. Assay used: immunoSEQ multiplex PCR; TCRdb lists only in-frame clones, some missing. This sample carries 55,000 to 80,000 clones, around nine tenths of them seen once, and the ten largest clones take over 2%. V usage is TRBV28 and J usage is TRBJ1-5; no clear D. Source: CD4+ or CD8+ T cells sorted from blood, taken in a trial of the OX40 agonist ivuxolimab. The TCR was taken from an adult with an advanced solid tumor such as melanoma, head and neck, liver or kidney cancer. The CDR3 nucleotides are TGTGCCAGCAGTTGGACCGGCAGGCAGCCCCAGCATTTT. It is translated as CASSWTGRQPQHF.